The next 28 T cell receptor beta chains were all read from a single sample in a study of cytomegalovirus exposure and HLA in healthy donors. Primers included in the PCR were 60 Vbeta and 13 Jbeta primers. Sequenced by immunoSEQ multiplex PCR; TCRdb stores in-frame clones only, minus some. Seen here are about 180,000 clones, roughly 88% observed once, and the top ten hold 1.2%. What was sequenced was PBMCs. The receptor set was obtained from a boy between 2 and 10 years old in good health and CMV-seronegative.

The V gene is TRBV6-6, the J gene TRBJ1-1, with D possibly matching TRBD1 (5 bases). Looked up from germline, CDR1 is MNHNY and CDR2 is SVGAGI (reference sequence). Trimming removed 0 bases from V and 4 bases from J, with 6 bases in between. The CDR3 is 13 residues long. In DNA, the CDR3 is TGTGCCAGCAGTTACTCGGGGGGCACTGAAGCTTTCTTT. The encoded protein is CASSYSGGTEAFF.

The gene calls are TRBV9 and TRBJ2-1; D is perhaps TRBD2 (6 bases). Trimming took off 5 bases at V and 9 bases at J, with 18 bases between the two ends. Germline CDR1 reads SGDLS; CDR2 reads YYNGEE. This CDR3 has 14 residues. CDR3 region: CASRLGPTGGEQFF. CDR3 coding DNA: TGTGCCAGCAGACTGGGACCGACCGGGGGTGAGCAGTTCTTC.

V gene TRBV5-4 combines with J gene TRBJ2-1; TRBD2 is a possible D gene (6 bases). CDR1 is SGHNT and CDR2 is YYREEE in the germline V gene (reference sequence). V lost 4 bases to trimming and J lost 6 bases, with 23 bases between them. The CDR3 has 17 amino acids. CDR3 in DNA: TGTGCCAGCAGCCGCCCGACGGGAGCGAGCTACGGCAATGAGCAGTTCTTC. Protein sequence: CASSRPTGASYGNEQFF. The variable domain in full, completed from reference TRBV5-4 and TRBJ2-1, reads ETGVTQSPTHLIKTRGQQVTLRCSSQSGHNTVSWYQQALGQGPQFIFQYYREEENGRGNFPPRFSGLQFPNYSSELNVNALELDDSALYLCASSRPTGASYGNEQFFGPGTRLTVL.

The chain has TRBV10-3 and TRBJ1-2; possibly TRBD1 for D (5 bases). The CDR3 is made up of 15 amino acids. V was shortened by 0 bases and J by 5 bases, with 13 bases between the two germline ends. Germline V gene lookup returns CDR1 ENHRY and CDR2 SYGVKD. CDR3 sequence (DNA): TGTGCCATCAGTGAGTCTAATGAAGGGGTATATGGCTACACCTTC. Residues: CAISESNEGVYGYTF.

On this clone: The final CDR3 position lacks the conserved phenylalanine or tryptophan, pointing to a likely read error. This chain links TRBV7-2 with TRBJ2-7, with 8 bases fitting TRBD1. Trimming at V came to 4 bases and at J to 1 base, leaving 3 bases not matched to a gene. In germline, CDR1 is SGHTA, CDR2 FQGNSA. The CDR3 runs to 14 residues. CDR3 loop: CASSSRTGSYEQYL. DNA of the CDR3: TGTGCCAGCAGCTCGCGGACAGGGTCCTACGAGCAGTACCTC.

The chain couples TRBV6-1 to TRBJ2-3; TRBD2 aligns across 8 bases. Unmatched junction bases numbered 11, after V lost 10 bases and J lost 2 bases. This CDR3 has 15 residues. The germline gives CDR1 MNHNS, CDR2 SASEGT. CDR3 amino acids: CATSLAGTYTDTQYF. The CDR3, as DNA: TGTGCCACCTCCTTAGCGGGAACCTACACAGATACGCAGTATTTT.

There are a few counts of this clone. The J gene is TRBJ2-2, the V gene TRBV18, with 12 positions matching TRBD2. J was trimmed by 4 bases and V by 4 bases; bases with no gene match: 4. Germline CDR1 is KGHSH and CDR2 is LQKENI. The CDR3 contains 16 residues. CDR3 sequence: CASSRTSGVATGELFF. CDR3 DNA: TGTGCCAGCTCACGGACTAGCGGGGTTGCCACCGGGGAGCTGTTTTTT.

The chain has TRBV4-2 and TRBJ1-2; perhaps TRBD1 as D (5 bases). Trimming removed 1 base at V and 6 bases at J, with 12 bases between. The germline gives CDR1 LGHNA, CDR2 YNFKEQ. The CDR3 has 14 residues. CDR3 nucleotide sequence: TGTGCCAGCAGCCAAGTTCAAACAGGTGATGGCTACACCTTC. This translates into CASSQVQTGDGYTF.

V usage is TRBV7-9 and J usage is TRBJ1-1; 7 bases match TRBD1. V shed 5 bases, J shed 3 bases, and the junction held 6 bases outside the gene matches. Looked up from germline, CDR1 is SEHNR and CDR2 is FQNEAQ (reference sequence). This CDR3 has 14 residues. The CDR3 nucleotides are TGTGCCAGCAGCCCCCCCAGGGGGGACACTGAAGCTTTCTTT. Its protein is CASSPPRGDTEAFF.

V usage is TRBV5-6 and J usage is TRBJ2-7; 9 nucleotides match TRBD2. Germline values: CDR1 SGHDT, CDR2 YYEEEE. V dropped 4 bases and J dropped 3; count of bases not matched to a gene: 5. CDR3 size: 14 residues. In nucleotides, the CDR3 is TGTGCCAGCAGCGCCGGACTAGCGATCTACGAGCAGTACTTC. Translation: CASSAGLAIYEQYF.

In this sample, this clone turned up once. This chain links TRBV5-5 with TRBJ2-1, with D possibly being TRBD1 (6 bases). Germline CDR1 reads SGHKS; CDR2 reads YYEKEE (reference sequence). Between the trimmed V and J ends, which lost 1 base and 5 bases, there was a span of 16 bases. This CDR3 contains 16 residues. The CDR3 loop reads CASSLFAGVGDNEQFF. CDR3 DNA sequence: TGTGCCAGCAGCTTGTTTGCAGGGGTCGGGGACAATGAGCAGTTCTTC.

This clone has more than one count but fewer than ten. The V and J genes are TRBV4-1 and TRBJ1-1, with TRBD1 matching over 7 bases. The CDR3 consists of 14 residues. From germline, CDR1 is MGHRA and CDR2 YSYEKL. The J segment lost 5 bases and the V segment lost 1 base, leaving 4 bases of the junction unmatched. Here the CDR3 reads CASSQGHRGTEAFF. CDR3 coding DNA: TGCGCCAGCAGCCAAGGGCACAGGGGAACTGAAGCTTTCTTT.

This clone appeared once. The CDR3 spells CASSSGGSGGETQYF. In DNA form, the CDR3 reads TGCGCCAGTAGCAGCGGGGGCTCCGGGGGGGAGACCCAGTACTTC. The V and J genes are TRBV5-1 and TRBJ2-5; 8 bases fit TRBD2. Per germline, CDR1 SGHRS and CDR2 YFSETQ. This CDR3 has 15 amino acids. The V gene end was trimmed by 8 bases and the J gene end by 5 bases; junction bases not matched to a gene: 14.

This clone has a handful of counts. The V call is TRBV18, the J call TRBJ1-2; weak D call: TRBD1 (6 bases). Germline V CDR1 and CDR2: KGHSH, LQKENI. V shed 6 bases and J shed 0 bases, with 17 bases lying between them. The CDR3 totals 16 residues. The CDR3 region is CASSPLGGGTNYGYTF. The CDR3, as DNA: TGTGCCAGCTCCCCGCTCGGGGGGGGCACTAACTATGGCTACACCTTC.

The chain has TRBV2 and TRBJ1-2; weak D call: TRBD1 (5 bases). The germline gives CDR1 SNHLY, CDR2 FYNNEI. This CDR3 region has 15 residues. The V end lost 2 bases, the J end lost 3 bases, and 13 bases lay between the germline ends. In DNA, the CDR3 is TGTGCCAGCAGTGAATCGGGACTACGGGACTATGGCTACACCTTC. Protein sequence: CASSESGLRDYGYTF. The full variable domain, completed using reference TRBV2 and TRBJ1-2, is EPEVTQTPSHQVTQMGQEVILRCVPISNHLYFYWYRQILGQKVEFLVSFYNNEISEKSEIFDDQFSVERPDGSNFTLKIRSTKLEDSAMYFCASSESGLRDYGYTFGSGTRLTVV.

CDR3 residues: CASSLGSTVVETQYF. In nucleotides, the CDR3 is TGTGCCAGCTCACTTGGCAGTACAGTGGTGGAGACCCAGTACTTC. This sequence joins TRBV18 and TRBJ2-5; D is uncertain. V was shortened by 4 bases and J by 5 bases, with 17 bases between the two germline ends. The CDR3 is 15 amino acids. Germline lookup yields CDR1 KGHSH and CDR2 LQKENI.

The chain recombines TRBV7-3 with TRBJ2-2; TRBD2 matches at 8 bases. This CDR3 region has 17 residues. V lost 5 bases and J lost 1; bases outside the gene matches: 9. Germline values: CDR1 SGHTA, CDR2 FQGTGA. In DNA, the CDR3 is TGTGCCAGCAGCATCCGTGGGGGACTAGTGAACACCGGGGAGCTGTTTTTT. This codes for CASSIRGGLVNTGELFF. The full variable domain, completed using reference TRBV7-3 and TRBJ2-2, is GAGVSQTPSNKVTEKGKYVELRCDPISGHTALYWYRQSLGQGPEFLIYFQGTGAADDSGLPNDRFFAVRPEGSVSTLKIQRTERGDSAVYLCASSIRGGLVNTGELFFGEGSRLTVL.

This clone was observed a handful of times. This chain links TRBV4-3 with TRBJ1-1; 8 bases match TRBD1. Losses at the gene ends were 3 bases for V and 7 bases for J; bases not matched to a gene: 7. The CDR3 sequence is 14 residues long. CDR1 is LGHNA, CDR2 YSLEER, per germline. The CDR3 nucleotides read TGCGCCAGCAGCCAGGACAGGGCCGGTGGTGAAGCTTTCTTT. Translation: CASSQDRAGGEAFF.

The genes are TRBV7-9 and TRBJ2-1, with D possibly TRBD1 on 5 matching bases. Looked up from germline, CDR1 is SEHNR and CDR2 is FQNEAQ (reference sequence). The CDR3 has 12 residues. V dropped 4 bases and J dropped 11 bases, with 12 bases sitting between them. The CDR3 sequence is CASSWQGYKQFF. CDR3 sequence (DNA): TGTGCCAGCAGCTGGCAGGGTTATAAGCAGTTCTTC.

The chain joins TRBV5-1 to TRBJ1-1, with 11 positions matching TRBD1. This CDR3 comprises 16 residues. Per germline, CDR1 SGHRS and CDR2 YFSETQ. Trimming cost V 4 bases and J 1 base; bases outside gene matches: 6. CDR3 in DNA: TGCGCCAGCAGCGATCCGGGACAGGGGGGGAACACTGAAGCTTTCTTT. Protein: CASSDPGQGGNTEAFF. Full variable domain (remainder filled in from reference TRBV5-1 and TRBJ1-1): KAGVTQTPRYLIKTRGQQVTLSCSPISGHRSVSWYQQTPGQGLQFLFEYFSETQRNKGNFPGRFSGRQFSNSRSEMNVSTLELGDSALYLCASSDPGQGGNTEAFFGQGTRLTVV.

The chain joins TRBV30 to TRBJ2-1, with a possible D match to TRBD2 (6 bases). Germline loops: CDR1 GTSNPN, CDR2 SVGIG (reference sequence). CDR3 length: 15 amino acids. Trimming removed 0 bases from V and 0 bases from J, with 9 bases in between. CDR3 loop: CAWSVSGSSYNEQFF. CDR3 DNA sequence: TGTGCCTGGAGTGTCTCCGGGAGCTCCTACAATGAGCAGTTCTTC.

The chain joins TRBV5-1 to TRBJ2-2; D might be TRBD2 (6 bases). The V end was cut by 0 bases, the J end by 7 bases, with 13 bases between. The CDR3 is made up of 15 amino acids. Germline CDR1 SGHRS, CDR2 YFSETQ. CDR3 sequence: CASSLGREKGGELFF. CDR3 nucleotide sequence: TGCGCCAGCAGCTTGGGACGGGAGAAGGGCGGGGAGCTGTTTTTT.

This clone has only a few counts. The CDR3 loop reads CSVEGQGVDGYTF. CDR3 DNA sequence: TGCAGCGTTGAAGGACAGGGAGTCGATGGCTACACCTTC. The chain combines TRBV29-1 with TRBJ1-2; 7 nucleotides line up with TRBD1. CDR1 is SQVTM and CDR2 is ANQGSEA in the germline V gene. J gave up 6 bases and V 1 base, and 5 bases lay outside the gene matches. The CDR3 length is 13 residues.

The CDR3 loop is CASRETSWGETQYF. CDR3 nucleotide sequence: TGTGCCAGCAGAGAAACTAGTTGGGGTGAGACCCAGTACTTC. The V and J genes are TRBV2 and TRBJ2-5; maybe TRBD2 (5 bases). The CDR3 runs to 14 residues. Germline V gene lookup returns CDR1 SNHLY and CDR2 FYNNEI. The V gene lost 6 bases and the J gene lost 5 bases, with 16 bases spanning the gap.

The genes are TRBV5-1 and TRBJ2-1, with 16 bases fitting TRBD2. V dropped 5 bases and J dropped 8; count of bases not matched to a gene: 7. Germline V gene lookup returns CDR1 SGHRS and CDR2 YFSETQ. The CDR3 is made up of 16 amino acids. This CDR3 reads CASRGLGLAGGDEQFF. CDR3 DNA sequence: TGCGCCAGCAGGGGATTGGGACTAGCGGGAGGGGATGAGCAGTTCTTC.

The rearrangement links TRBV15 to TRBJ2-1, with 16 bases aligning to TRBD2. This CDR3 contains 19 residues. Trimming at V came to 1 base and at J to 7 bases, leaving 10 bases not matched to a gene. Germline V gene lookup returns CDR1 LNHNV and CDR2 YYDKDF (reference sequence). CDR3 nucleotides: TGTGCCACCAGCAGAGTTGGGACTAGCGGGAGGGCGTCCTTGAATGAGCAGTTCTTC. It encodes CATSRVGTSGRASLNEQFF.

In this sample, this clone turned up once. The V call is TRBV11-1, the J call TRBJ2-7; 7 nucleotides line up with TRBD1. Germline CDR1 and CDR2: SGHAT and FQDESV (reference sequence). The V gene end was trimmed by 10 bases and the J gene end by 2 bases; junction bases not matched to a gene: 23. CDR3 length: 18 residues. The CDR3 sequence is CAIPGGWSNRLCTYEQYV. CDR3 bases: TGTGCCATCCCAGGGGGTTGGAGTAACAGGCTCTGTACCTACGAGCAGTACGTC.

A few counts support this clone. The CDR3, as DNA: TGCGCCAGCAGCCAAGATGGGGCGGGGGGGCGTCAAGAGACCCAGTACTTC. Translated, it gives CASSQDGAGGRQETQYF. The rearrangement joins TRBV4-3 to TRBJ2-5, with 9 bases identical to TRBD2. J was trimmed by 2 bases and V by 0 bases; bases with no gene match: 7. Germline CDR1 LGHNA, CDR2 YSLEER. The CDR3 has 17 residues.